This record concerns one T cell receptor beta chain sequence. Its specificity is not known. These data belong to a study of CD8+CD57+ T cells in acquired aplastic anemia. About the research overall: Sorting CD4+ and CD8+ cells gave DNA averaging roughly 3.5 ug. General study results and limits: Between patients and controls, around 31 CD8+ CDR3 sequences were found in common.

Genomic DNA constituted the template upon which TCR beta VDJ and CDR3 profiling was performed. MiXCR, applied by TCRdb to the reads, yields one record per CDR3 protein. The sample holds more than 150,000 distinct CDR3 sequences; around 50% are singletons and the top ten take 10% to 15%. Patients picked for sequencing had shown CD8+CD57+ cell expansion detected by flow cytometry. Everyone among the patients had severe acquired aplastic anemia. There are 14 residues in the CDR3. V was clipped by 5 bases and J by 14 bases, with 19 bases between them. The germline CDR1 and CDR2 sequences are LNHDA and SQIVND (reference sequence).

The J gene is TRBJ1-6, the V gene TRBV19; no definite D call. Material for sequencing was sorted CD4+, CD8+, or CD8+CD57+ T cells (not recorded which) from PBMCs. This clonotype originated in a human donor with aplastic anemia. CDR3 DNA sequence: TGTGCCAGTAGTCCGTCCCAAGACCTCATCACCCTCCACTTT. This sequence encodes CASSPSQDLITLHF.